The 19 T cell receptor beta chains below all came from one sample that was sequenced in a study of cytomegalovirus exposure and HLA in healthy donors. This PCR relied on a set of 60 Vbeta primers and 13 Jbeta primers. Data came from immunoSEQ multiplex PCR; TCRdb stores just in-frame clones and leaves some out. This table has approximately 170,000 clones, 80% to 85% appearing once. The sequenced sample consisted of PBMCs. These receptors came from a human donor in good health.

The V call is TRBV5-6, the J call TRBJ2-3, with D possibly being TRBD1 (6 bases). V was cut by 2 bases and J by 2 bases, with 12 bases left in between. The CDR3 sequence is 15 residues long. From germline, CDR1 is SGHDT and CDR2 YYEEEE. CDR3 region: CASSLFRTVTDTQYF. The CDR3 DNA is TGTGCCAGCAGCTTATTCCGGACAGTCACAGATACGCAGTATTTT.

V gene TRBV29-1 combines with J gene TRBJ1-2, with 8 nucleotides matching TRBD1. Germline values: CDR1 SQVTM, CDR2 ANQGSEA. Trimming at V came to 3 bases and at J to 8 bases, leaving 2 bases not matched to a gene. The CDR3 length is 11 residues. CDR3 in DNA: TGCAGCGTTGATACAGGGGGAGGCTACACCTTC. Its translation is CSVDTGGGYTF.

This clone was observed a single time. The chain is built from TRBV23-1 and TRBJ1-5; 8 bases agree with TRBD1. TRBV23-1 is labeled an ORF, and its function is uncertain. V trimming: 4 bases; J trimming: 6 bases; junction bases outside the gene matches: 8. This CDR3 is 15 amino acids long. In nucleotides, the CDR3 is TGCGCCAGCAGTCGCATCCAGGGGGCAACTCAGCCCCAGCATTTT. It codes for CASSRIQGATQPQHF.

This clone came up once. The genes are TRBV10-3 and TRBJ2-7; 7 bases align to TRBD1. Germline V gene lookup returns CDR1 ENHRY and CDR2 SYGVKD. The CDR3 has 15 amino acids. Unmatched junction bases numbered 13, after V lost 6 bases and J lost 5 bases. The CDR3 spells CAISIKADREHEQYF. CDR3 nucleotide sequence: TGTGCCATCAGCATAAAAGCCGACAGGGAGCACGAGCAGTACTTC.

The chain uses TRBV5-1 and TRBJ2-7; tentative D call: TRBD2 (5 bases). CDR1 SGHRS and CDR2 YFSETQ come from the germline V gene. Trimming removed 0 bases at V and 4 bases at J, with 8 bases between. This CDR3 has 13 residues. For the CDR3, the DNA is TGCGCCAGCAGCTTGGCCGGGAATTACGAGCAGTACTTC. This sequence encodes CASSLAGNYEQYF.

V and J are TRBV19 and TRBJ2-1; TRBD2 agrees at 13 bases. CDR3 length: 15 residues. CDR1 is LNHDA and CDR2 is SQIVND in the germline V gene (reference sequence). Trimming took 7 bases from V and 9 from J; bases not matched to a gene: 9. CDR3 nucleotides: TGTGCCAGTAAGGGTGGACTAGCGGGGGTTGGTGAGCAGTTCTTC. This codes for CASKGGLAGVGEQFF.

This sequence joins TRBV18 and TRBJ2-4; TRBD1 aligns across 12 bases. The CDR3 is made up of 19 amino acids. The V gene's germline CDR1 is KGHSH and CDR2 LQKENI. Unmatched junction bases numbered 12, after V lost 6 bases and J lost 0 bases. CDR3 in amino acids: CASSRGTGGNYLAKNIQYF. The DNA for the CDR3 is TGTGCCAGCTCCCGGGGGACAGGGGGCAACTATCTAGCCAAAAACATTCAGTACTTC.

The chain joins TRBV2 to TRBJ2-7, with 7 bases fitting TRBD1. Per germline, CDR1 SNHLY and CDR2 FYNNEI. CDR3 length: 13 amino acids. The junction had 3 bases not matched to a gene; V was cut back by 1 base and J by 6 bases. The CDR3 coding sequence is TGTGCCAGCAGTGAAGAACAGGGGATCGAGCAGTACTTC. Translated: CASSEEQGIEQYF.

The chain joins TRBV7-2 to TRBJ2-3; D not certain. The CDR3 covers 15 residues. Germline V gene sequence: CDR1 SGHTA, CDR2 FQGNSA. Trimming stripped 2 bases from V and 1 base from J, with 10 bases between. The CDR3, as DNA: TGTGCCAGCAGCTTATTAAAACAGCGCACAGATACGCAGTATTTT. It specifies CASSLLKQRTDTQYF.

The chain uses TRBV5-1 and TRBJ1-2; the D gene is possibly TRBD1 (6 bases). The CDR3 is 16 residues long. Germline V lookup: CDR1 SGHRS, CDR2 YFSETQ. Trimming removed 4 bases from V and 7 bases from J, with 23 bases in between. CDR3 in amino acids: CASSGGRGVSWGGYTF. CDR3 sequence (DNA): TGCGCCAGCAGCGGGGGCAGGGGCGTCTCATGGGGTGGCTACACCTTC.

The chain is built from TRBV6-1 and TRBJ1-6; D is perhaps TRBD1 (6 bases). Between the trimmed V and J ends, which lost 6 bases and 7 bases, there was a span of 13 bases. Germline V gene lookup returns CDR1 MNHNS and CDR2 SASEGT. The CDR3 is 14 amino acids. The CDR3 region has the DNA TGTGCCAGCAGATGGACAGACCGGAATTCACCCCTCCACTTT. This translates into CASRWTDRNSPLHF.

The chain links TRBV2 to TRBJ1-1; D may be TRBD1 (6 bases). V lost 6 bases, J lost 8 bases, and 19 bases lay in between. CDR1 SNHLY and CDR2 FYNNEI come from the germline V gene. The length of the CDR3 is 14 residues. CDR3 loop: CASRQGTAKVEAFF. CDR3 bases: TGTGCCAGCAGGCAGGGGACCGCTAAGGTCGAAGCTTTCTTT.

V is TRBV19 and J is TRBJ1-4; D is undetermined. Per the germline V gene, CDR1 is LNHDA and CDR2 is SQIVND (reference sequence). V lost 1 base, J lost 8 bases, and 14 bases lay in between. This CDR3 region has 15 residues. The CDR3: CASSIVKAGGEKLFF. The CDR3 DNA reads TGTGCCAGTAGTATAGTTAAGGCAGGTGGCGAAAAACTGTTTTTT.

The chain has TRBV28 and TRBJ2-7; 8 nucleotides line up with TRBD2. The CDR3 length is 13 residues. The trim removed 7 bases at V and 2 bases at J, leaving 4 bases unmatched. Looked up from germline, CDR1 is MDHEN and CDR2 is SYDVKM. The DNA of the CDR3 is TGTGCCAGCACCCCCGGGAGGGCCTACGAGCAGTACTTC. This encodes CASTPGRAYEQYF.

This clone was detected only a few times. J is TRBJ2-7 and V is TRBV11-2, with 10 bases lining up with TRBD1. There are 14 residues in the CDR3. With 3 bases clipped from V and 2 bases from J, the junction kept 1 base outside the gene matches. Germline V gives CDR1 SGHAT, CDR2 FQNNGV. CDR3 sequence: CASSLTGGAYEQYF. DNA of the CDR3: TGTGCCAGCAGCTTGACAGGGGGCGCCTACGAGCAGTACTTC.

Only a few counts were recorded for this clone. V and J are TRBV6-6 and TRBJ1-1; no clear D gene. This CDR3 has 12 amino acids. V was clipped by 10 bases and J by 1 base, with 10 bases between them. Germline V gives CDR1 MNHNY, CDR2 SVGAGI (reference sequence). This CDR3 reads CATHRGNTEAFF. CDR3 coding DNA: TGTGCCACCCACCGAGGGAACACTGAAGCTTTCTTT.

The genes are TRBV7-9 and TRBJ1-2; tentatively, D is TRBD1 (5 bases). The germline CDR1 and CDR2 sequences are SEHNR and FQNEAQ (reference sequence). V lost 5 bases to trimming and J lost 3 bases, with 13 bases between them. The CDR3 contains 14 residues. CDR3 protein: CASSRVPGDYGYTF. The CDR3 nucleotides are TGTGCCAGCAGCCGTGTCCCGGGGGACTATGGCTACACCTTC. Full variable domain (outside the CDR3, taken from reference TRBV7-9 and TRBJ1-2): DTGVSQNPRHKITKRGQNVTFRCDPISEHNRLYWYRQTLGQGPEFLTYFQNEAQLEKSRLLSDRFSAERPKGSFSTLEIQRTEQGDSAMYLCASSRVPGDYGYTFGSGTRLTVV.

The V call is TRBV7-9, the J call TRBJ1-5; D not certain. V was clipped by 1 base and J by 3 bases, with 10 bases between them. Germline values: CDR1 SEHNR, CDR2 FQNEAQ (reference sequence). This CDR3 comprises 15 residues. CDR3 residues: CASSLGSGYNQPQHF. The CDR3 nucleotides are TGTGCCAGCAGCTTAGGTTCGGGTTACAATCAGCCCCAGCATTTT.

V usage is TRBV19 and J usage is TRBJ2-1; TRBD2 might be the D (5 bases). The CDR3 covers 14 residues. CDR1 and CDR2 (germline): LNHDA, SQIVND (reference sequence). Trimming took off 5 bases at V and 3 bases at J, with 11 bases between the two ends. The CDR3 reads CASSRGSGYNEQFF. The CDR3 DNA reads TGTGCCAGTAGTCGAGGGAGTGGCTACAATGAGCAGTTCTTC.